The sequence of this TCR beta chain was determined in a study of T cells in Graves' hyperthyroidism and ophthalmopathy. Findings of the study overall: Progression to ophthalmopathy was predicted a median of roughly seven months early. Most thyroid clonotypes expanded above 0.001 appeared in blood too.

This clonotype appeared many times. Its target is unknown. It was less than 13 ml of fresh peripheral blood that supplied the PBMCs. Authors of the study amplified TCR beta CDR3 regions from RNA transcripts. HTBI primers drove first-round RT-PCR of the TCR CDR3. TCRdb redid the calling of the multiplex PCR reads with MiXCR, one entry per CDR3 protein. The sample records about half a million distinct CDR3 sequences, around 22% being singletons. The source material was blood. The TCR sequence derives from a woman in her twenties or thirties with Graves' ophthalmopathy.

CDR3 DNA: TGTGCCAGCAGTCTTCCGCTCGACAGGGTCGATCAAGAGACCCAGTACTTC. This codes for CASSLPLDRVDQETQYF. V usage is TRBV6-1 and J usage is TRBJ2-5, with TRBD1 matching 7 bases. This CDR3 comprises 17 residues. Per the germline V gene, CDR1 is MNHNS and CDR2 is SASEGT. V was pared by 5 bases and J by 2 bases, with 14 bases of the junction left unmatched.